The 32 T cell receptor beta chains listed next were all sequenced from one sample in a study of T cell responses to AZD1222 COVID-19 vaccine. Sequencing was performed with immunoSEQ multiplex PCR; in TCRdb, only in-frame clones are kept and a portion is missing. The sample includes about 130,000 clones, nearly 90% of them seen just once. The sample consisted of peripheral blood, taken 28 days after the second AZD1222 dose. These TCRs come from an adult who received the AZD1222 COVID-19 vaccine.

The rearrangement joins TRBV15 to TRBJ2-5, with D perhaps given as TRBD1 or TRBD2 (6 bases each). V was pared by 5 bases and J by 2 bases, with 12 bases between. From germline, CDR1 is LNHNV and CDR2 YYDKDF (reference sequence). The CDR3 extends over 14 amino acids. CDR3 loop: CATSRRGQQETQYF. CDR3 sequence (DNA): TGTGCCACCAGCCGGAGGGGACAACAAGAGACCCAGTACTTC.

The CDR3: CASSLGTSGSINIQYF. In DNA, the CDR3 is TGTGCCAGCAGCTTGGGGACTAGCGGGAGCATAAACATTCAGTACTTC. The chain joins TRBV5-6 to TRBJ2-4, with 13 bases identical to TRBD2. This CDR3 has 16 residues. The ends lost 0 bases at V and 6 bases at J; junction bases unmatched: 3. In germline, CDR1 is SGHDT, CDR2 YYEEEE.

In DNA form, the CDR3 reads TGTGCCACCAGCAGAGCACAGGGGGTCGATGAAAAACTGTTTTTT. Translating gives CATSRAQGVDEKLFF. This chain links TRBV15 with TRBJ1-4; 8 bases match TRBD1. Trimming at V came to 1 base and at J to 6 bases, leaving 4 bases not matched to a gene. Germline assignment: CDR1 LNHNV and CDR2 YYDKDF (reference sequence). This CDR3 spans 15 amino acids.

This sequence joins TRBV11-1 and TRBJ2-5; D gene unclear. The V end lost 2 bases, the J end lost 2 bases, and 6 bases lay between the germline ends. Germline loops: CDR1 SGHAT, CDR2 FQDESV (reference sequence). This CDR3 contains 13 residues. Here the CDR3 DNA reads TGTGCCAGCAGCTTAAAACGTCAAGAGACCCAGTACTTC. Protein sequence: CASSLKRQETQYF.

The chain employs TRBV9 and TRBJ2-6; possible D gene TRBD1, 6 bases. Germline assignment: CDR1 SGDLS and CDR2 YYNGEE. Trimming stripped 4 bases from V and 0 bases from J, with 14 bases between. The CDR3 extends over 17 amino acids. The CDR3 region has the DNA TGTGCCAGCAGCCCCCGGACAGAACCCTCTGGGGCCAACGTCCTGACTTTC. The encoded protein is CASSPRTEPSGANVLTF.

A word on this clone: At one end the junction does not follow the germline gene, possibly because of a read error. The rearrangement joins TRBV2 to TRBJ1-6; D unresolved. This CDR3 has 14 residues. Germline-derived CDR1 and CDR2 are SNHLY and FYNNEI. The CDR3 bases are TGTGCCAGCAGTGAATGGGCTTATACTTCACCCCTCCACTTT. Translated: CASSEWAYTSPLHF.

The genes are TRBV3-1 (or the pseudogene TRBV3-2) and TRBJ1-1, with no clear D. V was trimmed by 5 bases and J by 0 bases, leaving 7 bases between them. Looked up from germline, CDR1 is LGHDT and CDR2 is YNNKEL (reference sequence). The CDR3 is 13 amino acids. CDR3 sequence reads: CASSGVLNTEAFF. The CDR3 DNA reads TGTGCCAGCAGCGGGGTCCTGAACACTGAAGCTTTCTTT.

The chain recombines TRBV21-1 with TRBJ2-2; the table assigns TRBD1, which was not confirmed against the DNA. TRBV21-1 constitutes a pseudogene. This CDR3 contains 17 residues. CDR3 protein: CASSKDRKGRGTGELFF. DNA for the CDR3: TGTGCCAGCAGCAAAGACCGGAAGGGGCGCGGCACCGGGGAGCTGTTTTTT.

The J gene is TRBJ1-6, the V gene TRBV7-2; 8 nucleotides agree with TRBD1. CDR3 length: 13 amino acids. Unmatched junction bases numbered 5, after V lost 6 bases and J lost 10 bases. Germline V gene data show CDR1 as SGHTA and CDR2 as FQGNSA. In DNA form, the CDR3 reads TGTGCCAGCAGTCTCAGGGGGCAATCACCCCTCCACTTT. Its protein product is CASSLRGQSPLHF.

V is TRBV11-1 and J is TRBJ2-7, with D perhaps being TRBD1 or TRBD2 (5 bases each). The germline V gene has CDR1 SGHAT and CDR2 FQDESV (reference sequence). This CDR3 comprises 12 residues. V gave up 2 bases and J gave up 5 bases, with 7 bases separating them. CDR3 DNA sequence: TGTGCCAGCAGCTTAAGGGACGACGAGCAGTACTTC. It codes for CASSLRDDEQYF.

V is TRBV7-2 and J is TRBJ2-7, with a tentative D call TRBD1 (6 bases). V was clipped by 4 bases and J by 4 bases, with 11 bases between them. This CDR3 is 13 amino acids long. Germline values: CDR1 SGHTA, CDR2 FQGNSA. The CDR3 here is CASSSRTDYEQYF. The CDR3 nucleotides read TGTGCCAGCAGCTCAAGGACAGATTACGAGCAGTACTTC.

This chain joins TRBV11-1 and TRBJ2-1; 7 positions match TRBD1. The length of the CDR3 is 14 residues. Germline V lookup: CDR1 SGHAT, CDR2 FQDESV (reference sequence). J gave up 4 bases and V 5 bases, and 5 bases lay outside the gene matches. CDR3 region: CASSPTTGYNEQFF. The CDR3 coding sequence is TGTGCCAGCAGCCCGACGACAGGGTACAATGAGCAGTTCTTC.

V is TRBV19 and J is TRBJ2-5, with 8 nucleotides matching TRBD1. Per germline, CDR1 LNHDA and CDR2 SQIVND (reference sequence). CDR3 size: 13 residues. V dropped 5 bases and J dropped 1; count of bases not matched to a gene: 0. CDR3 loop: CASSGQGQETQYF. The CDR3 DNA follows: TGTGCCAGTAGTGGACAGGGCCAAGAGACCCAGTACTTC.

The rearrangement uses TRBV12-3 or TRBV12-4 and TRBJ1-2; D not resolved. This CDR3 has 13 amino acids. Between the trimmed V and J ends, which lost 2 bases and 8 bases, there was a span of 12 bases. The CDR3 bases are TGTGCCAGCAGTTTAAGGCCCATTCGGGGCTACACCTTC. It encodes CASSLRPIRGYTF.

The chain has TRBV5-4 and TRBJ1-3, with no clear D. This CDR3 has 13 amino acids. V was cut by 3 bases and J by 8 bases, with 12 bases left in between. Germline CDR1 is SGHNT and CDR2 is YYREEE (reference sequence). The CDR3 here is CASSSRSSDTIYF. The DNA for the CDR3 is TGTGCCAGCAGCTCCCGTTCGTCGGACACCATATATTTT.

The chain links TRBV7-9 to TRBJ1-1; D not resolved. The CDR3 contains 14 residues. CDR1 is SEHNR and CDR2 is FQNEAQ in the germline V gene (reference sequence). V was clipped by 1 base and J by 4 bases, with 10 bases between them. Here the CDR3 DNA reads TGTGCCAGCAGCTTAGAAACTGGGCCCACTGAAGCTTTCTTT. This encodes CASSLETGPTEAFF.

This clone was observed a handful of times. This CDR3 reads CASSAPGQGNEQFF. The CDR3 DNA sequence: TGTGCCAGCAGCGCGCCGGGACAGGGCAATGAGCAGTTCTTC. The rearrangement uses TRBV7-9 and TRBJ2-1; 9 bases align to TRBD1. Germline-derived CDR1 and CDR2 are SEHNR and FQNEAQ (reference sequence). The V gene end was trimmed by 5 bases and the J gene end by 6 bases; junction bases not matched to a gene: 5. The CDR3 runs 14 residues.

The chain uses TRBV28 and TRBJ2-3; 10 bases match TRBD2. The CDR3 is made up of 14 amino acids. V dropped 8 bases and J dropped 0; count of bases not matched to a gene: 2. Germline assignment: CDR1 MDHEN and CDR2 SYDVKM. The DNA of the CDR3 is TGTGCCAGCTGGGGACTAGCGAGCACAGATACGCAGTATTTT. Its protein product is CASWGLASTDTQYF.

The DNA of the CDR3 is TGTGCCATCAGTGAGTCGAGGGAGAATGGCTACACCTTC. The encoded protein is CAISESRENGYTF. The J gene is TRBJ1-2, the V gene TRBV10-3, with D unclear. Germline assignment: CDR1 ENHRY and CDR2 SYGVKD. Trimming took off 0 bases at V and 6 bases at J, with 8 bases between the two ends. The CDR3 has 13 residues.

This sequence joins TRBV2 and TRBJ2-5; either TRBD1 or TRBD2 may fit D (7 bases each). There are 15 residues in the CDR3. Trimming cost V 6 bases and J 4 bases, with 18 bases left between them. From germline, CDR1 is SNHLY and CDR2 FYNNEI. The CDR3 here is CASRRGGGQRETQYF. The CDR3, as DNA: TGTGCCAGCAGGAGAGGGGGGGGACAGCGAGAGACCCAGTACTTC. Full variable domain (rest looked up from reference TRBV2 and TRBJ2-5): EPEVTQTPSHQVTQMGQEVILRCVPISNHLYFYWYRQILGQKVEFLVSFYNNEISEKSEIFDDQFSVERPDGSNFTLKIRSTKLEDSAMYFCASRRGGGQRETQYFGPGTRLLVL.

In its sample, this clone was seen once. The chain joins TRBV28 to TRBJ2-3, with D perhaps TRBD1 (6 bases). CDR1 and CDR2 (germline): MDHEN, SYDVKM. Trimming removed 6 bases from V and 4 bases from J, with 20 bases in between. CDR3 length: 16 amino acids. CDR3 sequence (DNA): TGTGCCAGCAGCCCCAACAGGGCCCCGGGCGCAGATACGCAGTATTTT. It encodes CASSPNRAPGADTQYF.

The V gene is TRBV27, the J gene TRBJ1-5, with D perhaps TRBD1 (5 bases). V lost 0 bases and J lost 3, with 9 bases in between. The germline CDR1 and CDR2 sequences are MNHEY and SMNVEV (reference sequence). The CDR3 spans 15 residues. CDR3: CASSLSRGFNQPQHF. The CDR3 region has the DNA TGTGCCAGCAGTTTATCAAGGGGTTTCAATCAGCCCCAGCATTTT.

This CDR3 reads CASSSKSLGQPQHF. The CDR3 region has the DNA TGTGCCAGTAGTAGTAAGTCCTTGGGGCAGCCCCAGCATTTT. V is TRBV19 and J is TRBJ1-5; D is undetermined. The CDR3 covers 14 residues. The germline gives CDR1 LNHDA, CDR2 SQIVND (reference sequence). The V and J ends lost 4 bases and 7 bases respectively, with 14 bases between them.

The V gene is TRBV5-1, the J gene TRBJ2-1; 7 bases are shared with TRBD2. Germline loops: CDR1 SGHRS, CDR2 YFSETQ. V trimming: 0 bases; J trimming: 0 bases; junction bases outside the gene matches: 3. This CDR3 comprises 16 residues. This CDR3 reads CASSLEAGVSYNEQFF. CDR3 in DNA: TGCGCCAGCAGCTTGGAGGCGGGAGTCTCCTACAATGAGCAGTTCTTC.

The J gene is TRBJ2-3, the V gene TRBV6-1, with a possible D match to TRBD1 (6 bases). The V and J ends lost 3 bases and 2 bases respectively, with 18 bases between them. Looked up from germline, CDR1 is MNHNS and CDR2 is SASEGT. This CDR3 is built from 17 residues. The CDR3 spells CASSDPLQGRATDTQYF. The CDR3, as DNA: TGTGCCAGCAGTGACCCCCTCCAGGGGAGAGCCACAGATACGCAGTATTTT.

The chain couples TRBV29-1 to TRBJ2-1; 8 bases fit TRBD2. Germline assignment: CDR1 SQVTM and CDR2 ANQGSEA. This CDR3 is 15 amino acids long. V lost 6 bases, J lost 5 bases, and 12 bases stayed unmatched. This CDR3 is CSVTPPAGVHNEQFF. In nucleotides, the CDR3 is TGCAGCGTCACCCCTCCAGCGGGGGTGCACAATGAGCAGTTCTTC.

Details on this clone: The same CDR3 arises from other DNA sequences in this sample as well. The chain has TRBV27 and TRBJ2-3, with 12 positions matching TRBD2. Germline V CDR1 and CDR2: MNHEY, SMNVEV (reference sequence). J was trimmed by 2 bases and V by 5 bases; bases with no gene match: 8. This CDR3 is 17 amino acids long. CDR3 in DNA: TGTGCCAGCAGTCCCAGACTAGCGGGAGAGCCCACAGATACGCAGTATTTT. Residues: CASSPRLAGEPTDTQYF.

The chain uses TRBV11-3 and TRBJ1-1; the D gene is possibly TRBD1 (6 bases). Trimming cost V 5 bases and J 5 bases, with 21 bases left between them. CDR3 length: 16 amino acids. In germline, CDR1 is SGHNT, CDR2 YENEEA. This CDR3 reads CASSPQGSGTWTEAFF. DNA of the CDR3: TGTGCCAGCAGCCCCCAGGGGAGCGGGACGTGGACTGAAGCTTTCTTT.

The gene calls are TRBV11-1 and TRBJ1-1; no clear D. The CDR3 loop spans 14 amino acids. Germline V CDR1 and CDR2: SGHAT, FQDESV (reference sequence). V was pared by 4 bases and J by 0 bases, with 9 bases between. CDR3 loop: CASSWTTMNTEAFF. The CDR3 DNA is TGTGCCAGCAGCTGGACTACCATGAACACTGAAGCTTTCTTT.

This chain joins TRBV6-2 or TRBV6-3 and TRBJ2-7; D might be TRBD2 (7 bases). The CDR3 sequence is 15 residues long. Trimming shortened V by 5 bases and J by 3 bases, and 17 bases separated the two germline ends. Germline CDR1 reads MNHEY; CDR2 reads SVGEGT. The CDR3 spells CASSVGGQRVYEQYF. CDR3 in DNA: TGTGCCAGCAGTGTGGGGGGGCAGAGGGTCTACGAGCAGTACTTC.

The chain joins TRBV27 to TRBJ2-5; weak D call: TRBD2 (5 bases). V gave up 5 bases and J gave up 5 bases, with 9 bases separating them. The CDR3 is 12 amino acids. Per the germline V gene, CDR1 is MNHEY and CDR2 is SMNVEV (reference sequence). In nucleotides, the CDR3 is TGTGCCAGCAGTCCCGGAGGCGAGACCCAGTACTTC. Translating gives CASSPGGETQYF.

The rearrangement uses TRBV6-5 and TRBJ1-3; possibly TRBD1 for D (5 bases). The V end was cut by 7 bases, the J end by 7 bases, with 17 bases between. Germline V gene data show CDR1 as MNHEY and CDR2 as SVGAGI. The CDR3 is 14 residues long. The CDR3 here is CASTGHNVGNTIYF. The CDR3 DNA sequence: TGTGCCAGCACCGGACACAACGTTGGTAACACCATATATTTT.